This TCR beta chain stems from a study of lymphopenia after photon versus proton radiotherapy. The CDR3 contains 17 residues. With 4 bases removed from V and 3 bases from J, the gap between germline ends came to 19 bases. The germline V gene has CDR1 LNHDA and CDR2 SQIVND (reference sequence). The data were produced by immunoSEQ multiplex PCR, yet TCRdb's version contains in-frame clones alone and is incomplete. The sample lists around 50,000 clones, roughly 80% occurring once. Material: peripheral blood, obtained from a patient treated with proton-based radiotherapy. This chain uses TRBV19 with TRBJ1-5; D gene ambiguous. The TCR originated in a man aged 60-69 years with pancreatic cancer. The CDR3 loop reads CASSTHQEKVTNQPQHF. CDR3 DNA: TGTGCCAGTAGTACACATCAGGAGAAGGTCACCAATCAGCCCCAGCATTTT.